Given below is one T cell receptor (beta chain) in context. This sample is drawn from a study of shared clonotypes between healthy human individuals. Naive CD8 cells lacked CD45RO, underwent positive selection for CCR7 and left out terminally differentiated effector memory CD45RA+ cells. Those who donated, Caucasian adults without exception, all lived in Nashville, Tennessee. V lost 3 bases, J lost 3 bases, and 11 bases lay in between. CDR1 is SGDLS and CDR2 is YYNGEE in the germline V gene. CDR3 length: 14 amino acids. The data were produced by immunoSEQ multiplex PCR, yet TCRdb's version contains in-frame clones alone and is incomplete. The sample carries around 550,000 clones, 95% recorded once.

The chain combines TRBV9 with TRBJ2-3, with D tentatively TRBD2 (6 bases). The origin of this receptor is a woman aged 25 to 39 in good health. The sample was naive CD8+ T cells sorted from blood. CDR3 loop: CASSGDLGTDTQYF. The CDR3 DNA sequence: TGTGCCAGCAGCGGGGACTTGGGTACAGATACGCAGTATTTT.